This T cell receptor (beta chain) was found in a study of cytomegalovirus exposure and HLA in healthy donors. Across the study: Genotyping showed about 80% of almost 400 donors falling in the Caucasian-associated ancestry cluster.

Study observations and caveats: Segments of the TCR beta V type were, in most cases, productive about 87% or about 30% of the time in an earlier analysis. The study designated about 180 TCR beta chains cytomegalovirus-associated. While the bulk of TCR sequences proved rare, some public TCRs turned up in many donors.

PCR used 60 Vbeta primers and 13 Jbeta primers. Assay: immunoSEQ multiplex PCR; the TCRdb copy retains only in-frame clones and omits some. The sample has about 150,000 clones, roughly 84% seen once. The CDR3 is 13 amino acids. Germline loops: CDR1 SNHLY, CDR2 FYNNEI. Trimming removed 7 bases from V and 0 bases from J, with 9 bases in between. With regard to this clone: What it binds is not known.

This clonotype was sampled from a man aged 25-45 years in good health and CMV-seropositive. This chain uses TRBV2 with TRBJ1-1, with D possibly being TRBD1 (5 bases). Input material: PBMCs. The CDR3 spells CASKGQMNTEAFF. The CDR3 bases are TGTGCCAGCAAGGGGCAGATGAACACTGAAGCTTTCTTT.